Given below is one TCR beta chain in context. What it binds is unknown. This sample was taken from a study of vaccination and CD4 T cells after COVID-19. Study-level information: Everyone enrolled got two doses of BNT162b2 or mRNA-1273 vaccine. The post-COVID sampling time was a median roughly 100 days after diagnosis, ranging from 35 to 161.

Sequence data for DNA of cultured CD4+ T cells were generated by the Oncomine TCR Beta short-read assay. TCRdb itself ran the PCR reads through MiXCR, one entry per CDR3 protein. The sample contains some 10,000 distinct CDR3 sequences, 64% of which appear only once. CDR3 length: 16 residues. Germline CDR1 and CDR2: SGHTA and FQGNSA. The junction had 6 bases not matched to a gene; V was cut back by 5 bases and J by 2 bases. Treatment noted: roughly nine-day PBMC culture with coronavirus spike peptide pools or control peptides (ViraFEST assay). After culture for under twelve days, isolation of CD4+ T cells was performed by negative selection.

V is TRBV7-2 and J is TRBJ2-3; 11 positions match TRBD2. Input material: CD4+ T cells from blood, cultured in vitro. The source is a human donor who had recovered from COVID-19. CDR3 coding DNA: TGTGCCAGCAGCACCAGACTAGCGGGGAACACAGATACGCAGTATTTT. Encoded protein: CASSTRLAGNTDTQYF.